The source of this T cell receptor (beta chain) is a study of immune evolution from preneoplasia to lung adenocarcinoma. The CDR3 totals 13 residues. Germline CDR1 and CDR2: MRHNA and SNTAGT. Trimming left V 5 bases short and J 6 bases short, with 13 bases between. The table lists this clone with a count of one. Its specificity is unknown. Sequencing used immunoSEQ multiplex PCR; TCRdb keeps in-frame clones, though not all of them. The sample comprises just over 14,000 clones, more than 65% of which are singletons, and around 3% rests with the top ten. Study-wide results and limits: From normal lung to invasive adenocarcinoma, top clone frequencies appeared to decrease.

The clonotype was recovered from a person aged 60 to 80 with lung adenocarcinoma. Sequencing was done on a sample of FFPE minimally invasive lung adenocarcinoma tissue. The gene calls are TRBV6-4 and TRBJ1-2; the D gene is possibly TRBD1 (5 bases). The CDR3 loop reads CASSRTHSDGYTF. In DNA form, the CDR3 reads TGTGCCAGCAGTCGGACACACTCCGATGGCTACACCTTC.